This TCR beta chain was documented in a study of blood T cells in healthy people across ages. Study background: The capture of about one barcoded beta molecule per two T cells was achieved by template switching.

It was with a sample-barcoded 5' primer and a J-beta primer mix that a second PCR of roughly 7 to 12 cycles was run. Every single cDNA molecule received a tag from a template-switch adaptor with 12 random nucleotides. MiXCR, run by TCRdb on the 5' RACE reads, gives a single entry per CDR3 protein. The sample records more than 600,000 distinct CDR3 sequences, 25% being singletons. This clonotype appeared a few times. Its antigen remains unknown. V lost 0 bases and J lost 0, with 8 bases in between. This CDR3 comprises 15 residues. Germline V CDR1 and CDR2: SGHVS, FQNEAQ. Study outcomes and limitations: Naive CD4+ cell counts and diversity both ran higher in long-lived than in aged donors.

These data were likewise used in another study, on T cells of mothers and their children.

The origin of this receptor is a boy younger than 18 in good health. This chain uses TRBV7-8 with TRBJ2-5; D possibly corresponds to TRBD2 (7 bases). Sequencing was performed on blood. CDR3 region: CASSLAGGHQETQYF. DNA of the CDR3: TGTGCCAGCAGCTTAGCGGGGGGGCACCAAGAGACCCAGTACTTC. The full variable domain, rest sourced from reference TRBV7-8 and TRBJ2-5, is GAGVSQSPRYKVAKRGQDVALRCDPISGHVSLFWYQQALGQGPEFLTYFQNEAQLDKSGLPSDRFFAERPEGSVSTLKIQRTQQEDSAVYLCASSLAGGHQETQYFGPGTRLLVL.